The clone carrying this TCR beta chain was picked up many times. What it recognizes is unknown. Lactation, pregnancy, other autoimmune disease or uncontrolled infection excluded patients. Regions amplified from RNA transcripts were the TCR beta CDR3 regions. HTBI primers were employed in a first-round RT-PCR of the TCR CDR3. MiXCR, run by TCRdb on the multiplex PCR reads, gives a single entry per CDR3 protein. The table shows around 580,000 distinct CDR3 sequences, with around 15% occurring only once. The sample is drawn from a study of T cells in Graves' hyperthyroidism and ophthalmopathy. Study-wide points: Most thyroid-expanded clonotypes above 0.001 were also found in blood.

This CDR3 has 15 residues. CDR1 ENHRY and CDR2 SYGVKD come from the germline V gene. The V and J ends lost 2 bases and 6 bases respectively, with 17 bases between them. This TCR was recovered from a woman aged 18-29 years with Graves' hyperthyroidism. Sequencing was done on a sample of blood. This chain joins TRBV10-3 and TRBJ2-7; tentative D call: TRBD2 (6 bases). The CDR3 loop is CAISEPGGGASEQYF. The CDR3 nucleotides read TGTGCCATCAGTGAGCCCGGAGGCGGGGCTAGCGAGCAGTACTTC.